This T cell receptor (beta chain) was sequenced during a study of blood T cells in healthy people across ages. Study observations and caveats: Diversity was higher, and naive CD4+ cells more numerous, in long-lived donors than in aged donors.

The table lists this clonotype with a few counts. Antigen: not known. The V segment lost 2 bases and the J segment 4 bases; nucleotides outside the gene matches: 1. There are 15 residues in the CDR3. Germline-derived CDR1 and CDR2 are MNHEY and SVGAGI. Donors each provided roughly 10 milliliters of peripheral blood. The amount of total RNA extracted per sample was at least 5 micrograms. Alongside a J-beta primer mix, a sample-barcoded 5' primer served in a second PCR lasting roughly 6 to 11 cycles. TCRdb re-called the 5' RACE reads with MiXCR, one entry per CDR3 protein. The sample carries roughly 730,000 distinct CDR3 sequences, roughly three fifths recorded once.

This clonotype was sampled from a man aged 35 to 55 in good health. The material sequenced was blood. This chain uses TRBV6-5 with TRBJ2-3; 12 nucleotides match TRBD1. The CDR3 DNA reads as TGTGCCAGCAGTTACGGGACAGGGGGCGCAGATACGCAGTATTTT. Its protein is CASSYGTGGADTQYF.